The text below deals with one T cell receptor (beta chain). Its target is unknown. The source of the sample is a study of lymphopenia after photon versus proton radiotherapy. The study's findings and limits: Post-nadir diversity loss with photons came from oligoclonal expansion, particularly CD8+ Temra cells.

This CDR3 is 15 amino acids long. Deletions cut 2 bases from V and 2 bases from J, with 10 bases between. The germline V gene has CDR1 MNHNS and CDR2 SASEGT. TCRdb's copy holds only in-frame clones and misses some; the assay was immunoSEQ multiplex PCR. The data show under 30,000 clones, 87% seen once. Sequenced here: peripheral blood, sampled from a patient treated with proton-based radiotherapy. The chain links TRBV6-1 to TRBJ1-5; no clear D gene. The source of this sequence is a woman between 55 and 75 years old with cholangiocarcinoma. Some clones in this sample may be carry-over from other donors' samples. The CDR3 DNA follows: TGTGCCAGCAGTGAATGGGCCCAGCGCAATCAGCCCCAGCATTTT. Encoded protein: CASSEWAQRNQPQHF.